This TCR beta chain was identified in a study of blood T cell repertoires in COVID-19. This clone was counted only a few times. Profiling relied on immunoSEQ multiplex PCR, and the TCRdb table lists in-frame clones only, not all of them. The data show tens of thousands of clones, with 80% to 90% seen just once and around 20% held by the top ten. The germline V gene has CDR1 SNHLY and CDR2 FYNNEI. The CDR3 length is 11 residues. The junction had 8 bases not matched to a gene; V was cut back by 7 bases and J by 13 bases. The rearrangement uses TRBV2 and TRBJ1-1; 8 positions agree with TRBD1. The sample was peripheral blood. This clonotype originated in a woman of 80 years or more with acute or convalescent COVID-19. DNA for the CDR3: TGTGCCAGCAATTGGGACAGGCGTTTTTTCTTT. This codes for CASNWDRRFFF.